Shown below are 12 T cell receptor beta chains from a single sample sequenced in a study of blood T cell repertoires in COVID-19. Measured with immunoSEQ multiplex PCR; TCRdb has only the in-frame clones, and not every one. The top ten clones hold just under 4% of a sample with under 400,000 clones, approximately 90% of them seen once. Sequencing used peripheral blood. These receptors all come from a woman aged 60-75 years with COVID-19, enrolled during active disease.

The V call is TRBV7-8, the J call TRBJ1-4, with 9 bases matching TRBD1. V lost 5 bases, J lost 6 bases, and 10 bases stayed unmatched. This CDR3 region has 16 residues. Germline CDR1 SGHVS, CDR2 FQNEAQ. This chain's CDR3 is CASSTRQGGFDEKLFF. CDR3 sequence (DNA): TGTGCCAGCAGCACCCGACAGGGGGGGTTTGATGAAAAACTGTTTTTT.

The CDR3 loop is CSVGGGFGEQYF. The CDR3 bases are TGCAGCGTTGGAGGAGGTTTTGGCGAGCAGTACTTC. The gene calls are TRBV29-1 and TRBJ2-7; D is possibly TRBD2 (5 bases). V lost 4 bases and J lost 6, with 13 bases in between. Germline lookup yields CDR1 SQVTM and CDR2 ANQGSEA. The CDR3 totals 12 residues.

The rearrangement joins TRBV19 to TRBJ1-2; the match to TRBD1 covers 7 bases. This CDR3 has 13 residues. Trimming took 5 bases from V and 7 from J; bases not matched to a gene: 7. Germline CDR1 LNHDA, CDR2 SQIVND (reference sequence). Here the CDR3 DNA reads TGTGCCAGTAGTCTGCGACAGGGTTCTGGCTACACCTTC. Amino acids: CASSLRQGSGYTF.

The V and J genes are TRBV13 and TRBJ1-5, with D possibly being TRBD1 (5 bases). CDR3 size: 14 residues. Trimming stripped 1 base from V and 7 bases from J, with 11 bases between. The germline V gene has CDR1 PRHDT and CDR2 FYEKMQ (reference sequence). DNA of the CDR3: TGTGCCAGCAGCTTAGCAGGGAGGGGACAGCCCCAGCATTTT. Protein sequence: CASSLAGRGQPQHF.

The rearrangement joins TRBV28 to TRBJ2-7, with 7 bases matching TRBD1. The CDR3 sequence is 12 residues long. J lost 6 bases, V lost 7 bases, and 6 bases had no gene match. The germline gives CDR1 MDHEN, CDR2 SYDVKM. The CDR3 spells CASTTGALEQYF. DNA of the CDR3: TGTGCCAGCACCACAGGGGCGCTCGAGCAGTACTTC.

CDR3 sequence reads: CASSLRGGVTEAFF. CDR3 sequence (DNA): TGTGCCAGCAGTTTGCGGGGGGGAGTAACTGAAGCTTTCTTT. The rearrangement joins TRBV28 to TRBJ1-1; D perhaps matches TRBD1 (5 bases). Per the germline V gene, CDR1 is MDHEN and CDR2 is SYDVKM. V lost 3 bases and J lost 5, with 13 bases in between. The CDR3 contains 14 residues.

The chain recombines TRBV5-5 with TRBJ1-5; the D gene is possibly TRBD1 (6 bases). The V gene lost 0 bases and the J gene lost 2 bases, with 9 bases spanning the gap. The length of the CDR3 is 15 residues. Germline loops: CDR1 SGHKS, CDR2 YYEKEE (reference sequence). The CDR3 DNA is TGTGCCAGCAGCTTGGCCACAGGGCGCAATCAGCCCCAGCATTTT. Its translation is CASSLATGRNQPQHF.

The J gene is TRBJ1-1, the V gene TRBV5-1; TRBD1 is a possible D gene (6 bases). The CDR3 covers 13 residues. Germline CDR1 SGHRS, CDR2 YFSETQ. The V gene lost 2 bases and the J gene lost 6 bases, with 11 bases spanning the gap. The CDR3 loop is CASSLLQGSEAFF. The CDR3 DNA sequence: TGCGCCAGCAGCTTACTCCAGGGGTCTGAAGCTTTCTTT.

The V gene is TRBV11-2, the J gene TRBJ1-1; TRBD1 matches at 7 bases. CDR3 length: 16 amino acids. The germline CDR1 and CDR2 sequences are SGHAT and FQNNGV. V lost 4 bases to trimming and J lost 0 bases; unmatched junction nucleotides: 8. The CDR3 coding sequence is TGTGCCAGCAGCTCGTCCGGGACAGAGATGAACACTGAAGCTTTCTTT. It codes for CASSSSGTEMNTEAFF.

In its sample, this clone was seen once. The CDR3 region has the DNA TGTGCCAGCAGCCGAGGGGGACAGGGCTATTCACCCCTCCACTTT. Translated, it gives CASSRGGQGYSPLHF. The rearrangement uses TRBV5-4 and TRBJ1-6; 9 bases agree with TRBD1. The CDR3 extends over 15 amino acids. Germline assignment: CDR1 SGHNT and CDR2 YYREEE (reference sequence). V dropped 4 bases and J dropped 8; count of bases not matched to a gene: 7.

This clone was found once. The rearrangement uses TRBV11-1 and TRBJ1-1; 10 bases are a match to TRBD1. The V gene's germline CDR1 is SGHAT and CDR2 FQDESV (reference sequence). This CDR3 comprises 15 residues. Trimming took 6 bases from V and 1 from J; bases not matched to a gene: 5. The CDR3 DNA reads as TGTGCCAGCAGTGAGTGGGACAGGGGGAACACTGAAGCTTTCTTT. This translates into CASSEWDRGNTEAFF.

J is TRBJ2-3 and V is TRBV10-1; D is perhaps TRBD2 (6 bases). CDR1 is WNHNN and CDR2 is SYGVQD in the germline V gene (reference sequence). Trimming took off 1 base at V and 5 bases at J, with 19 bases between the two ends. CDR3 length: 17 residues. CDR3 amino acids: CASSEFGTYNERDTQYF. The DNA of the CDR3 is TGCGCCAGCAGTGAGTTCGGGACTTACAACGAAAGAGATACGCAGTATTTT.